A single sample is the source of the 26 T cell receptor beta chains below, sequenced in a study of OX40 agonist ivuxolimab in advanced cancers. Sequencing was performed with immunoSEQ multiplex PCR; in TCRdb, only in-frame clones are kept and a portion is missing. The data show 65,000 to 85,000 clones, with approximately 87% seen just once and 3.5% to 5% held by the top ten. The sample was CD4+ or CD8+ T cells sorted from blood, taken in a trial of the OX40 agonist ivuxolimab. The receptor set was obtained from an adult with an advanced solid tumor such as melanoma, head and neck, liver or kidney cancer.

The rearrangement uses TRBV29-1 and TRBJ2-7, with D perhaps TRBD1 (5 bases). Trimming shortened V by 1 base and J by 2 bases, and 9 bases separated the two germline ends. Germline CDR1 and CDR2: SQVTM and ANQGSEA. This CDR3 has 13 amino acids. CDR3 loop: CSVEGDRTYEQYF. CDR3 nucleotide sequence: TGCAGCGTTGAAGGTGACAGAACCTACGAGCAGTACTTC.

V gene TRBV2 combines with J gene TRBJ1-1; D might be TRBD1 (5 bases). CDR1 and CDR2 from the germline V gene are SNHLY and FYNNEI. This CDR3 has 12 amino acids. V was cut by 5 bases and J by 6 bases, with 10 bases left in between. The CDR3 is CASSPGSPEAFF. DNA of the CDR3: TGTGCCAGCAGTCCAGGGTCCCCTGAAGCTTTCTTT.

V gene TRBV7-3 combines with J gene TRBJ2-7; TRBD1 matches at 9 bases. Looked up from germline, CDR1 is SGHTA and CDR2 is FQGTGA. This CDR3 has 15 residues. V dropped 3 bases and J dropped 1; count of bases not matched to a gene: 4. The DNA for the CDR3 is TGTGCCAGCAGCTTGGACGGGACAGGGTCCTACGAGCAGTACTTC. Encoded protein: CASSLDGTGSYEQYF.

The chain recombines TRBV5-4 with TRBJ1-2, with D possibly matching TRBD1 (6 bases). V lost 3 bases and J lost 4, with 16 bases in between. The CDR3 is 15 amino acids. Germline V gene data show CDR1 as SGHNT and CDR2 as YYREEE (reference sequence). CDR3 DNA: TGTGCCAGCAGCTCACAGGGCCCGGTGACCTATGGCTACACCTTC. Protein product: CASSSQGPVTYGYTF.

This clone was seen only once. V usage is TRBV2 and J usage is TRBJ1-1; D not resolved. Germline CDR1 SNHLY, CDR2 FYNNEI. The length of the CDR3 is 13 residues. Trimming cost V 2 bases and J 0 bases, with 4 bases left between them. This CDR3 is CASSEQLNTEAFF. The CDR3 DNA is TGTGCCAGCAGTGAACAACTGAACACTGAAGCTTTCTTT. The complete variable domain, with remaining parts taken from reference TRBV2 and TRBJ1-1, reads EPEVTQTPSHQVTQMGQEVILRCVPISNHLYFYWYRQILGQKVEFLVSFYNNEISEKSEIFDDQFSVERPDGSNFTLKIRSTKLEDSAMYFCASSEQLNTEAFFGQGTRLTVV.

The V call is TRBV7-9, the J call TRBJ2-3, with 9 bases aligning to TRBD1. Germline CDR1 is SEHNR and CDR2 is FQNEAQ (reference sequence). The CDR3 spans 15 residues. Trimming took 5 bases from V and 4 from J; bases not matched to a gene: 7. CDR3 coding DNA: TGTGCCAGCAGCCATCCTACAGGGGGCTCAGATACGCAGTATTTT. It is translated as CASSHPTGGSDTQYF. The full variable domain, rest sourced from reference TRBV7-9 and TRBJ2-3, is DTGVSQNPRHKITKRGQNVTFRCDPISEHNRLYWYRQTLGQGPEFLTYFQNEAQLEKSRLLSDRFSAERPKGSFSTLEIQRTEQGDSAMYLCASSHPTGGSDTQYFGPGTRLTVL.

J is TRBJ2-5 and V is TRBV30; D not certain. Gene TRBJ2-7 matches the end of the DNA better, so the J call may be wrong. CDR3 length: 14 residues. Germline CDR1 is GTSNPN and CDR2 is SVGIG (reference sequence). The CDR3 spells CAWRSRFLSYEQYF. CDR3 coding DNA: TGTGCCTGGAGGAGCCGCTTCCTTTCCTACGAGCAGTACTTC.

V usage is TRBV19 and J usage is TRBJ2-5; tentatively, D is TRBD2 (6 bases). The V gene lost 6 bases and the J gene lost 4 bases, with 15 bases spanning the gap. CDR3 length: 14 residues. CDR1 is LNHDA, CDR2 SQIVND, per germline (reference sequence). Here the CDR3 DNA reads TGTGCCAGTAGAGCGGGCTTCGGGCCAGAGACCCAGTACTTC. Amino acid sequence: CASRAGFGPETQYF. The entire variable domain, with the rest obtained from reference TRBV19 and TRBJ2-5, is as follows: DGGITQSPKYLFRKEGQNVTLSCEQNLNHDAMYWYRQDPGQGLRLIYYSQIVNDFQKGDIAEGYSVSREKKESFPLTVTSAQKNPTAFYLCASRAGFGPETQYFGPGTRLLVL.

The rearrangement joins TRBV15 to TRBJ2-2; 10 bases map to TRBD2. J gave up 3 bases and V 8 bases, and 12 bases lay outside the gene matches. CDR1 and CDR2 (germline): LNHNV, YYDKDF (reference sequence). The CDR3 totals 17 residues. CDR3 residues: CATGLRRTSGDTGELFF. The CDR3 nucleotides read TGTGCCACCGGTCTCCGGAGGACTAGCGGAGACACCGGGGAGCTGTTTTTT.

The CDR3 sequence is CASSLVSANSGNTIYF. The CDR3 DNA follows: TGCGCCAGCAGCTTGGTGTCAGCTAACTCTGGAAACACCATATATTTT. The J gene is TRBJ1-3, the V gene TRBV5-1; D not certain. Germline CDR1 SGHRS, CDR2 YFSETQ. V lost 0 bases and J lost 0, with 10 bases in between. The CDR3 covers 16 residues.

The rearrangement joins TRBV19 to TRBJ2-7, with 11 bases fitting TRBD2. The ends lost 0 bases at V and 6 bases at J; junction bases unmatched: 4. The CDR3 has 15 amino acids. Germline loops: CDR1 LNHDA, CDR2 SQIVND (reference sequence). DNA for the CDR3: TGTGCCAGTAGTATAGAGACTAGCGGGACTAGCGAGCAGTACTTC. Its protein is CASSIETSGTSEQYF.

The J gene is TRBJ2-5, the V gene TRBV6-1; no reliable D call. From germline, CDR1 is MNHNS and CDR2 SASEGT. V dropped 10 bases and J dropped 5 bases, with 11 bases sitting between them. This CDR3 is 11 amino acids long. The CDR3 coding sequence is TGTGCCATCTCCGCCGGCGAGACCCAGTACTTC. The encoded protein is CAISAGETQYF.

The rearrangement joins TRBV19 to TRBJ2-1, with 7 nucleotides matching TRBD1. Trimming took 3 bases from V and 4 from J; bases not matched to a gene: 3. Germline V gene data show CDR1 as LNHDA and CDR2 as SQIVND (reference sequence). This CDR3 spans 14 amino acids. The CDR3 here is CASSIRGQYNEQFF. The CDR3 DNA sequence: TGTGCCAGTAGTATCCGGGGACAGTACAATGAGCAGTTCTTC. Complete variable domain (other parts from reference TRBV19 and TRBJ2-1): DGGITQSPKYLFRKEGQNVTLSCEQNLNHDAMYWYRQDPGQGLRLIYYSQIVNDFQKGDIAEGYSVSREKKESFPLTVTSAQKNPTAFYLCASSIRGQYNEQFFGPGTRLTVL.

This clone appeared once. J is TRBJ1-2 and V is TRBV28, with 8 bases identical to TRBD1. This CDR3 has 15 residues. V lost 6 bases to trimming and J lost 0 bases; unmatched junction nucleotides: 6. Germline CDR1 and CDR2: MDHEN and SYDVKM. The CDR3 nucleotides read TGTGCCAGCAGCCTGGGACAGGTCGCTAACTATGGCTACACCTTC. Translating gives CASSLGQVANYGYTF.

The chain is built from TRBV11-3 and TRBJ2-3; D not certain. The CDR3 totals 16 residues. Germline CDR1 is SGHNT and CDR2 is YENEEA. V was clipped by 5 bases and J by 3 bases, with 18 bases between them. CDR3 protein: CASSPSYSQATDTQYF. The CDR3 DNA follows: TGTGCCAGCAGCCCTTCGTACTCCCAGGCTACAGATACGCAGTATTTT. The variable domain in full, completed from reference TRBV11-3 and TRBJ2-3, reads EAGVVQSPRYKIIEKKQPVAFWCNPISGHNTLYWYLQNLGQGPELLIRYENEEAVDDSQLPKDRFSAERLKGVDSTLKIQPAELGDSAVYLCASSPSYSQATDTQYFGPGTRLTVL.

This clone has ten or more counts. This chain uses TRBV27 with TRBJ2-7; 7 nucleotides line up with TRBD2. CDR1 is MNHEY, CDR2 SMNVEV, per germline (reference sequence). Germline trimming cut 6 bases from V and 0 bases from J; bases unmatched to any gene: 8. The CDR3 has 15 amino acids. CDR3 sequence: CASSLVSGSSYEQYF. Here the CDR3 DNA reads TGTGCCAGCAGCCTCGTTAGCGGGTCCTCCTACGAGCAGTACTTC.

This clone occurred once. The rearrangement uses TRBV4-3 and TRBJ1-6, with no clear D. Germline V gives CDR1 LGHNA, CDR2 YSLEER. V lost 3 bases and J lost 0, with 12 bases in between. The CDR3 is made up of 17 amino acids. CDR3: CASSQDSLFSYNSPLHF. CDR3 sequence (DNA): TGCGCCAGCAGCCAGGATTCTTTGTTCTCCTATAATTCACCCCTCCACTTT.

This chain links TRBV6-5 with TRBJ1-2, with 9 bases aligning to TRBD1. Germline lookup yields CDR1 MNHEY and CDR2 SVGAGI. The CDR3 is 13 amino acids. Trimming cost V 2 bases and J 8 bases; bases outside gene matches: 3. The CDR3 is CASSYVTGGGYTF. CDR3 coding DNA: TGTGCCAGCAGTTACGTGACAGGGGGAGGCTACACCTTC.

This rearrangement joins TRBV28 to TRBJ2-3; D possibly matches TRBD1 or TRBD2 (6 bases each). The germline gives CDR1 MDHEN, CDR2 SYDVKM. CDR3 size: 15 residues. With 2 bases removed from V and 6 bases from J, the gap between germline ends came to 15 bases. The DNA of the CDR3 is TGTGCCAGCAGTTTAGTTTCGGGGGCGGGCGATACGCAGTATTTT. This sequence encodes CASSLVSGAGDTQYF. The full variable domain, with the rest looked up from reference TRBV28 and TRBJ2-3, is DVKVTQSSRYLVKRTGEKVFLECVQDMDHENMFWYRQDPGLGLRLIYFSYDVKMKEKGDIPEGYSVSREKKERFSLILESASTNQTSMYLCASSLVSGAGDTQYFGPGTRLTVL.

The gene calls are TRBV7-2 and TRBJ2-7, with 11 bases fitting TRBD2. Trimming took 5 bases from V and 5 from J; bases not matched to a gene: 17. Germline V gene sequence: CDR1 SGHTA, CDR2 FQGNSA. This CDR3 comprises 18 residues. The CDR3 loop is CASSPPSGLAGGSHEQYF. The CDR3 DNA reads TGTGCCAGCAGCCCGCCTAGTGGGCTAGCGGGAGGTAGCCACGAGCAGTACTTC.

V is TRBV2 and J is TRBJ1-4; D is unclear. V was clipped by 8 bases and J by 0 bases, with 13 bases between them. CDR1 is SNHLY, CDR2 FYNNEI, per germline. CDR3 length: 15 amino acids. CDR3 nucleotide sequence: TGTGCCAGCCGTGGAGGGTACTCAACTAATGAAAAACTGTTTTTT. Translation: CASRGGYSTNEKLFF.

The genes are TRBV9 and TRBJ2-2, with TRBD2 matching 7 bases. V lost 0 bases to trimming and J lost 4 bases; unmatched junction nucleotides: 3. The germline gives CDR1 SGDLS, CDR2 YYNGEE. The CDR3 has 15 residues. The CDR3 sequence is CASSVEPSGTGELFF. The DNA for the CDR3 is TGTGCCAGCAGCGTAGAACCTAGCGGCACCGGGGAGCTGTTTTTT.

The genes are TRBV4-1 and TRBJ2-1; 9 bases map to TRBD2. Germline V gives CDR1 MGHRA, CDR2 YSYEKL. The CDR3 runs to 15 residues. J gave up 9 bases and V 3 bases, and 9 bases lay outside the gene matches. For the CDR3, the DNA is TGCGCCAGCAGCCATTTGGGCGGGAGGGCGTCTGAGCAGTTCTTC. Translating gives CASSHLGGRASEQFF.

The V gene is TRBV9, the J gene TRBJ1-6; no firm D call. This CDR3 region has 14 residues. Trimming shortened V by 0 bases and J by 9 bases, and 10 bases separated the two germline ends. Germline lookup yields CDR1 SGDLS and CDR2 YYNGEE. CDR3 sequence reads: CASSVGEVGSPLHF. In DNA, the CDR3 is TGTGCCAGCAGCGTAGGGGAAGTGGGTTCACCCCTCCACTTT.

The chain combines TRBV18 with TRBJ1-5, with unresolved D. CDR3 length: 14 residues. Per germline, CDR1 KGHSH and CDR2 LQKENI. The germline V and J ends were trimmed by 1 base and 6 bases, with 10 bases remaining between them. CDR3 DNA: TGTGCCAGCTCACCACGACGGAGCGCTCAGCCCCAGCATTTT. Translation gives CASSPRRSAQPQHF.

The chain combines TRBV9 with TRBJ1-2; D call uncertain. The CDR3 loop spans 15 amino acids. V was shortened by 0 bases and J by 2 bases, with 11 bases between the two germline ends. Germline CDR1 and CDR2: SGDLS and YYNGEE. The CDR3 here is CASSVAYQPNYGYTF. The CDR3, as DNA: TGTGCCAGCAGCGTAGCTTATCAACCGAACTATGGCTACACCTTC.